Listed below are T cell receptor beta chains from one sample, sequenced in a study of T cell responses to AZD1222 COVID-19 vaccine. The data were produced by immunoSEQ multiplex PCR, yet TCRdb's version contains in-frame clones alone and is incomplete. This table holds around 72,000 clones, roughly 91% found once. The sample in question was peripheral blood, obtained on day 0 of AZD1222 vaccination. These TCRs come from an adult in good health. Both conserved end residues are part of each CDR3. Fields, in order: CDR3 DNA, CDR3 protein, clone size, J gene, D gene, V gene. A D gene is named only where the DNA matches it firmly. Size values are once, few and many counts, or a class for expanded clones, and some rows have none.

CDR3 DNA: TGTGCCAGCAGCTTAAGGTTTACGGGGAACACTGAAGCTTTCTTT
CDR3 protein: CASSLRFTGNTEAFF
clone size: once
J gene: TRBJ1-1
D gene: .
V gene: TRBV7-3

CDR3 DNA: TGTGCCAGTAGTACAGGACAGGGTGCGAACACTGAAGCTTTCTTT
CDR3 protein: CASSTGQGANTEAFF
clone size: .
J gene: TRBJ1-1
D gene: TRBD1
V gene: TRBV19

CDR3 DNA: TGTGCCAGCAGCAAAGAGGACCGAGAGAACACCGGGGAGCTGTTTTTT
CDR3 protein: CASSKEDRENTGELFF
clone size: .
J gene: TRBJ2-2
D gene: .
V gene: TRBV21-1

CDR3 DNA: TGTGCCAGCAGTACCCCGGACGGCTACAATGAGCAGTTCTTC
CDR3 protein: CASSTPDGYNEQFF
clone size: .
J gene: TRBJ2-1
D gene: .
V gene: TRBV28

CDR3 DNA: TGTGCCAGCTCCCCGTTTGGGGCTGAAGCTTTCTTT
CDR3 protein: CASSPFGAEAFF
clone size: .
J gene: TRBJ1-1
D gene: .
V gene: TRBV18

CDR3 DNA: TGTGCCAGCAGTTACGCCGACAGGGACGGGGCTGAAGCTTTCTTT
CDR3 protein: CASSYADRDGAEAFF
clone size: .
J gene: TRBJ1-1
D gene: TRBD1
V gene: TRBV6-5

CDR3 DNA: TGTGCCAGCAGTTATTGGTCCGAGCAGTACTTC
CDR3 protein: CASSYWSEQYF
clone size: .
J gene: TRBJ2-7
D gene: .
V gene: TRBV6-2/TRBV6-3

CDR3 DNA: TGTGCCAGCCAGACGGGGGGGCGAGTGGGCAATGAGCAGTTCTTC
CDR3 protein: CASQTGGRVGNEQFF
clone size: .
J gene: TRBJ2-1
D gene: TRBD2
V gene: TRBV28

CDR3 DNA: TGTGCCAGCAGCTCGGGGGGGCGGCACACCGGGGAGCTGTTTTTT
CDR3 protein: CASSSGGRHTGELFF
clone size: few
J gene: TRBJ2-2
D gene: TRBD2
V gene: TRBV11-3

CDR3 DNA: TGTGCCAGCAGCTTCCAGGGGATCGGTGGCTACACCTTC
CDR3 protein: CASSFQGIGGYTF
clone size: .
J gene: TRBJ1-2
D gene: .
V gene: TRBV6-5

CDR3 DNA: TGCGCCAGCAGCCAAAGACGGGGGCAAAATGAAAAACTGTTTTTT
CDR3 protein: CASSQRRGQNEKLFF
clone size: .
J gene: TRBJ1-4
D gene: .
V gene: TRBV4-3

CDR3 DNA: TGTGCCAGTAGTCCCAAGGGGGGCCCCTACGAGCAGTACTTC
CDR3 protein: CASSPKGGPYEQYF
clone size: few
J gene: TRBJ2-7
D gene: .
V gene: TRBV19

CDR3 DNA: TGCGCCAGCAGCCAAGATCCAGGCGTCCCGGTGTTTTTT
CDR3 protein: CASSQDPGVPVFF
clone size: few
J gene: TRBJ1-4
D gene: .
V gene: TRBV4-3

CDR3 DNA: TGCGCCAGCATGGCAGGGGTATTCGAAAAACTGTTTTTT
CDR3 protein: CASMAGVFEKLFF
clone size: .
J gene: TRBJ1-4
D gene: .
V gene: TRBV10-1

CDR3 DNA: TGTGCCAGCAGCTGGACAGGGGGCTATGGCTACACCTTC
CDR3 protein: CASSWTGGYGYTF
clone size: once
J gene: TRBJ1-2
D gene: TRBD1
V gene: TRBV5-5

CDR3 DNA: TGCGCCAGCAGCTTCAGGGGGAATGGGGGAGAGACCCAGTACTTC
CDR3 protein: CASSFRGNGGETQYF
clone size: .
J gene: TRBJ2-5
D gene: TRBD1
V gene: TRBV5-1

CDR3 DNA: TGTGCCAGCAGTGAATTGGGCAGGGGGGATAAGGGCTACACCTTC
CDR3 protein: CASSELGRGDKGYTF
clone size: .
J gene: TRBJ1-2
D gene: TRBD1
V gene: TRBV2

CDR3 DNA: TGTGCCAGCAGCTTAGGGGGCAACTATGGCTACACCTTC
CDR3 protein: CASSLGGNYGYTF
clone size: .
J gene: TRBJ1-2
D gene: .
V gene: TRBV7-6

CDR3 DNA: TGTGCCAGCAGCCCGCAGACAGGAACCCTCCACTTT
CDR3 protein: CASSPQTGTLHF
clone size: .
J gene: TRBJ1-6
D gene: .
V gene: TRBV3-1/TRBV3-2

CDR3 DNA: TGTGCCAGCAGCCGACTAGCGGGGGGAAGGGGAGAGACCCAGTACTTC
CDR3 protein: CASSRLAGGRGETQYF
clone size: .
J gene: TRBJ2-5
D gene: TRBD2
V gene: TRBV3-1/TRBV3-2

CDR3 DNA: TGCGCCAGCAGCCAAGAACGGGCGGGGGGGCGATATGAGCAGTTCTTC
CDR3 protein: CASSQERAGGRYEQFF
clone size: .
J gene: TRBJ2-1
D gene: TRBD2
V gene: TRBV4-1

CDR3 DNA: TGCGCCAGCAGCTTAGGCGGCCTCGGGGGTGGCTACACCTTC
CDR3 protein: CASSLGGLGGGYTF
clone size: .
J gene: TRBJ1-2
D gene: .
V gene: TRBV5-1

CDR3 DNA: TGCGCCAGCAGCCAACCGTCAAGGGGCGTCCATCAGCCCCAGCATTTT
CDR3 protein: CASSQPSRGVHQPQHF
clone size: .
J gene: TRBJ1-5
D gene: .
V gene: TRBV4-1

CDR3 DNA: TGCGCCAGCAGCCAAGCCCTGGGGTCCAATCAGCCCCAGCATTTT
CDR3 protein: CASSQALGSNQPQHF
clone size: once
J gene: TRBJ1-5
D gene: .
V gene: TRBV4-3

CDR3 DNA: TGCGCCAGCAGCCAAGTGTTAGGGAGAGGGGAGCTGTTTTTT
CDR3 protein: CASSQVLGRGELFF
clone size: few
J gene: TRBJ2-2
D gene: .
V gene: TRBV4-3

CDR3 DNA: TGTGCCAGCAGCTGGGACAGGGGGGCCAAAAACATTCAGTACTTC
CDR3 protein: CASSWDRGAKNIQYF
clone size: .
J gene: TRBJ2-4
D gene: TRBD1
V gene: TRBV7-9

CDR3 DNA: TGTGCCAGCAGTTTGTGGGGGCGGGAGACCCAGTACTTC
CDR3 protein: CASSLWGRETQYF
clone size: .
J gene: TRBJ2-5
D gene: .
V gene: TRBV12-3/TRBV12-4

CDR3 DNA: TGCAGCGTTGACAGCACAGATACGCAGTATTTT
CDR3 protein: CSVDSTDTQYF
clone size: .
J gene: TRBJ2-3
D gene: .
V gene: TRBV29-1

CDR3 DNA: TGCGCCAGCAGCCAAGATTCGGGTAGCGGGGGGTACGAGCAGTACTTC
CDR3 protein: CASSQDSGSGGYEQYF
clone size: .
J gene: TRBJ2-7
D gene: TRBD2
V gene: TRBV4-3

CDR3 DNA: TGTGCCAGTAGTATTGCGCCGGTCTATGGCTACACCTTC
CDR3 protein: CASSIAPVYGYTF
clone size: .
J gene: TRBJ1-2
D gene: .
V gene: TRBV19

CDR3 DNA: TGTGCCAGCAGCTTAGCGAGGGGCGGTACGCAGTATTTT
CDR3 protein: CASSLARGGTQYF
clone size: .
J gene: TRBJ2-3
D gene: .
V gene: TRBV7-8

CDR3 DNA: TGTGCCAGTAGTTACGAGGTAATAGGTCAGCCCCAGCATTTT
CDR3 protein: CASSYEVIGQPQHF
clone size: .
J gene: TRBJ1-5
D gene: .
V gene: TRBV19

CDR3 DNA: TGTGCCAGCAGTTACCTAGCAGGTGGGACCTACGAGCAGTACTTC
CDR3 protein: CASSYLAGGTYEQYF
clone size: .
J gene: TRBJ2-7
D gene: .
V gene: TRBV6-5

CDR3 DNA: TGCAGCGCTCAGGGGTATTTCGCTGAAGCTTTCTTT
CDR3 protein: CSAQGYFAEAFF
clone size: .
J gene: TRBJ1-1
D gene: .
V gene: TRBV29-1

CDR3 DNA: TGTGCCAGCAGGGTCTGGGGAACCACCTACGAGCAGTACTTC
CDR3 protein: CASRVWGTTYEQYF
clone size: .
J gene: TRBJ2-7
D gene: .
V gene: TRBV28

CDR3 DNA: TGTGCCAGCAGTCATAGCCGGGACCCTGGCTCCTACAATGAGCAGTTCTTC
CDR3 protein: CASSHSRDPGSYNEQFF
clone size: few
J gene: TRBJ2-1
D gene: .
V gene: TRBV13

CDR3 DNA: TGTGCCAGCAGCTTATTACGGGAGAATAACTATGGCTACACCTTC
CDR3 protein: CASSLLRENNYGYTF
clone size: .
J gene: TRBJ1-2
D gene: .
V gene: TRBV11-2

CDR3 DNA: TGTGCCAGCAGCCTCGGGCTGGGGCAAGGCACCATATATTTT
CDR3 protein: CASSLGLGQGTIYF
clone size: .
J gene: TRBJ1-3
D gene: .
V gene: TRBV28

CDR3 DNA: TGTGCCTGGAGTGTACGTTGGGGCTCTGGGGCCAACGTCCTGACTTTC
CDR3 protein: CAWSVRWGSGANVLTF
clone size: .
J gene: TRBJ2-6
D gene: .
V gene: TRBV30

CDR3 DNA: TGTGCCAGCAGCCAAGCGGGTAGGGACAGGGATGGCTACACCTTC
CDR3 protein: CASSQAGRDRDGYTF
clone size: .
J gene: TRBJ1-2
D gene: TRBD1
V gene: TRBV3-1/TRBV3-2

CDR3 DNA: TGCGCCAGCAGCCCCGTAACCTTCCTTTCGGGGGGCACAGATACGCAGTATTTT
CDR3 protein: CASSPVTFLSGGTDTQYF
clone size: .
J gene: TRBJ2-3
D gene: .
V gene: TRBV4-1

CDR3 DNA: TGTGCCAGCAGCGTAGGTGGGACAGAGAACACTGAAGCTTTCTTT
CDR3 protein: CASSVGGTENTEAFF
clone size: .
J gene: TRBJ1-1
D gene: TRBD1
V gene: TRBV9

CDR3 DNA: TGTGCCAGCACCACCCCGGGGTATGGCTACACCTTC
CDR3 protein: CASTTPGYGYTF
clone size: .
J gene: TRBJ1-2
D gene: .
V gene: TRBV28

CDR3 DNA: TGTGCCAGTAGTCGCGACACAACGAACACCGGGGAGCTGTTTTTT
CDR3 protein: CASSRDTTNTGELFF
clone size: .
J gene: TRBJ2-2
D gene: .
V gene: TRBV19

CDR3 DNA: TGCAGTGCTAGTGCGGAAGACGAGCAGTACTTC
CDR3 protein: CSASAEDEQYF
clone size: .
J gene: TRBJ2-7
D gene: .
V gene: TRBV20-1

CDR3 DNA: TGTGCCAGCAGCCAAGAATTGGATACCGGGGAGCTGTTTTTT
CDR3 protein: CASSQELDTGELFF
clone size: .
J gene: TRBJ2-2
D gene: .
V gene: TRBV14

CDR3 DNA: TGCAGCGTCCCCGGGACAGCGGTCTCCTACGAGCAGTACTTC
CDR3 protein: CSVPGTAVSYEQYF
clone size: .
J gene: TRBJ2-7
D gene: TRBD1
V gene: TRBV29-1

CDR3 DNA: TGTGCCAGCACTCACGGCCCCTTATCCTACGAGCAGTACTTC
CDR3 protein: CASTHGPLSYEQYF
clone size: .
J gene: TRBJ2-7
D gene: .
V gene: TRBV2

CDR3 DNA: TGTGCCTGCAAAAGAGAGATGAACACTGAAGCTTTCTTT
CDR3 protein: CACKREMNTEAFF
clone size: .
J gene: TRBJ1-1
D gene: .
V gene: TRBV30

CDR3 DNA: TGTGCTAGTGGTTTGGGGTACCGCGGGCAGCCCCAGCATTTT
CDR3 protein: CASGLGYRGQPQHF
clone size: .
J gene: TRBJ1-5
D gene: .
V gene: TRBV12-5

CDR3 DNA: TGTGCCAGCAGTGATGGGACCTTCTACGAGCAGTACTTC
CDR3 protein: CASSDGTFYEQYF
clone size: .
J gene: TRBJ2-7
D gene: .
V gene: TRBV6-1

CDR3 DNA: TGTGCCAGCAGCTTGGACGTGGCGGGTCTTGGAAACACCATATATTTT
CDR3 protein: CASSLDVAGLGNTIYF
clone size: .
J gene: TRBJ1-3
D gene: .
V gene: TRBV5-5

CDR3 DNA: TGTGCCAGCAGTCCGTGGATGAGGACTAGCGGGCCCTACGAGCAGTACTTC
CDR3 protein: CASSPWMRTSGPYEQYF
clone size: .
J gene: TRBJ2-7
D gene: TRBD2
V gene: TRBV28

CDR3 DNA: TGTGCCAGCAGCTTGGGGCCCGGCGAAAAACTGTTTTTT
CDR3 protein: CASSLGPGEKLFF
clone size: .
J gene: TRBJ1-4
D gene: .
V gene: TRBV5-6

CDR3 DNA: TGTGCCAGCAGCTTAGAGGTGGGACTAGAGGTGCCGAAAGAGACCCAGTACTTC
CDR3 protein: CASSLEVGLEVPKETQYF
clone size: once
J gene: TRBJ2-5
D gene: TRBD2
V gene: TRBV7-8

CDR3 DNA: TGTGCCAGCAGCCAGATTCCCCAGGGCGGAGAGCAGTACTTC
CDR3 protein: CASSQIPQGGEQYF
clone size: .
J gene: TRBJ2-7
D gene: .
V gene: TRBV3-1/TRBV3-2

CDR3 DNA: TGTGCCAGCAGCCAGGGGGGATACACTGAAGCTTTCTTT
CDR3 protein: CASSQGGYTEAFF
clone size: .
J gene: TRBJ1-1
D gene: TRBD1
V gene: TRBV7-9

CDR3 DNA: TGTGCCTGGAGTAGGGGGGGCATTGGAAACACCATATATTTT
CDR3 protein: CAWSRGGIGNTIYF
clone size: .
J gene: TRBJ1-3
D gene: .
V gene: TRBV30